The subject of this entry is one TCR beta chain. This study enrolled people aged roughly 18 to 90 from about 26 US geographic areas. Self-reported history from a screening survey and questionnaire set each donor's cohort. This sample is part of a study of blood T cell repertoires in COVID-19. The wider study: Both acute and convalescent COVID-19 samples were obtained from the United States, Italy and Spain. The analysed material was cDNA or gDNA that came from T cells, B-cell-depleted T cells, or PBMCs.

The CDR3 is 15 residues long. After removal of 5 bases from V and 5 bases from J, the junction contained 5 bases not matched to a gene. The V gene's germline CDR1 is SEHNR and CDR2 FQNEAQ (reference sequence). Assay used: immunoSEQ multiplex PCR; TCRdb lists only in-frame clones, some missing. Of 360,000 or so clones in the sample, 85% to 90% are singletons; the top ten hold about 1.7%. The specimen sequenced was PBMCs or T cells enriched from blood (not recorded which). The clonotype was recovered from a woman aged 25 to 39 who had recovered from COVID-19. The gene calls are TRBV7-9 and TRBJ2-3, with 12 bases that match TRBD2. CDR3 amino acids: CASSTLAGGRDTQYF. The CDR3 DNA reads TGTGCCAGCAGCACCCTAGCGGGGGGGCGAGATACGCAGTATTTT. Variable domain in full (rest from reference TRBV7-9 and TRBJ2-3): DTGVSQNPRHKITKRGQNVTFRCDPISEHNRLYWYRQTLGQGPEFLTYFQNEAQLEKSRLLSDRFSAERPKGSFSTLEIQRTEQGDSAMYLCASSTLAGGRDTQYFGPGTRLTVL.